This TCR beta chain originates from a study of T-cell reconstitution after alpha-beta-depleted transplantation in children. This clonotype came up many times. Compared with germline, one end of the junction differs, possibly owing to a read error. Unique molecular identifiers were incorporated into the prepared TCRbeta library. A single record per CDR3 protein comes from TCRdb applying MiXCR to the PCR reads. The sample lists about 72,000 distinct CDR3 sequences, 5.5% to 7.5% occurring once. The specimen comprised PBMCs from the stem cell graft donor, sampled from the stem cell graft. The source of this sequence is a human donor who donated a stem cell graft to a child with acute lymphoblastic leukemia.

CDR3 sequence (DNA): TGTGCTAGCAGCGCAGACAGGGCCACAGATACGCAGTATTTT. Translated, it gives CASSADRATDTQYF. The V gene is TRBV9, the J gene TRBJ2-3; 7 bases are a match to TRBD1. CDR1 and CDR2 (germline): SGDLS, YYNGEE. The CDR3 totals 14 residues. Full variable domain (outside the CDR3, taken from reference TRBV9 and TRBJ2-3): DSGVTQTPKHLITATGQRVTLRCSPRSGDLSVYWYQQSLDQGLQFLIQYYNGEERAKGNILERFSAQQFPDLHSELNLSSLELGDSALYFCASSADRATDTQYFGPGTRLTVL.